This entry lists 31 T cell receptor beta chains sequenced from one sample in a study of human T cells and chemical hapten exposure. This sample's time point: pre-sensitization, week 0. Documented treatment: therapeutic diphenylcyclopropenone sensitization with weekly scalp DPC. TCRdb independently ran MiXCR on the RACE reads; one entry per CDR3 protein. The data show 100,000 to 150,000 distinct CDR3 sequences, approximately 12% seen once. The sample consisted of whole blood, taken in connection with sensitization to the hapten diphenylcyclopropenone (DPC). Receptor source: a woman aged 18 to 35 with alopecia areata. Some clones in this sample may be carry-over from other donors' samples.

This clonotype came up a few times. One end of the junction fails to match germline, which may point to a read error. This chain connects TRBV7-9 to TRBJ2-2; D may be TRBD2 (6 bases). The CDR3 spans 15 residues. The V gene's germline CDR1 is SEHNR and CDR2 FQNEAQ (reference sequence). The DNA for the CDR3 is TGTGTCAGCAGCCCCCATTTGACTAGTTCCGGGGAGCTGTTTTTT. Translated: CVSSPHLTSSGELFF.

The table lists this clonotype with many counts. The chain recombines TRBV2 with TRBJ2-2, with D perhaps matching TRBD2 (6 bases). This CDR3 is 14 amino acids long. CDR1 SNHLY and CDR2 FYNNEI come from the germline V gene. Trimming stripped 8 bases from V and 6 bases from J, with 16 bases between. The DNA of the CDR3 is TGTGCCAGCGTGGGTTTGGAGGGACCCGGGGAGCTGTTTTTT. The encoded protein is CASVGLEGPGELFF.

V usage is TRBV15 and J usage is TRBJ2-3; no reliable D call. CDR3 length equals 13 residues. The germline V gene encodes CDR1 LNHNV and CDR2 YYDKDF (reference sequence). With 1 base removed from V and 2 bases from J, the gap between germline ends came to 4 bases. The CDR3 DNA follows: TGTGCCACCAGCAGAGGCCTCACAGATACGCAGTATTTT. Its translation: CATSRGLTDTQYF.

This clonotype has more than one count but fewer than ten. The chain joins TRBV12-3 or TRBV12-4 to TRBJ1-4; 9 nucleotides agree with TRBD1. V lost 1 base to trimming and J lost 6 bases; unmatched junction nucleotides: 3. This CDR3 spans 15 amino acids. In DNA, the CDR3 is TGTGCCAGCAGTTTAGACGGGACAGGGTATGAAAAACTGTTTTTT. It codes for CASSLDGTGYEKLFF.

This chain links TRBV12-3 or TRBV12-4 with TRBJ1-2; D is ambiguous. The V end lost 6 bases, the J end lost 2 bases, and 7 bases lay between the germline ends. The CDR3 covers 12 residues. The CDR3 bases are TGTGCCAGCAGCACGGCGAACTATGGCTACACCTTC. The encoded protein is CASSTANYGYTF.

For the CDR3, the DNA is TGCAGCGTTGAAGAAGGGGCCCAGACAGGCTATGGCTACACCTTC. This sequence encodes CSVEEGAQTGYGYTF. This chain connects TRBV29-1 to TRBJ1-2, with D perhaps matching TRBD1 (6 bases). The germline gives CDR1 SQVTM, CDR2 ANQGSEA. The CDR3 is made up of 15 amino acids. Trimming removed 0 bases from V and 4 bases from J, with 15 bases in between.

This clonotype was seen ten or more times. The genes are TRBV7-2 and TRBJ1-1, with D unclear. Germline V gene sequence: CDR1 SGHTA, CDR2 FQGNSA. CDR3 length equals 13 residues. Trimming pared 5 bases from V and 0 bases from J, leaving 7 bases between. CDR3 in amino acids: CASSRRLNTEAFF. As DNA, the CDR3 is TGTGCCAGCAGCCGCCGACTGAACACTGAAGCTTTCTTT.

V and J are TRBV5-8 and TRBJ1-6; no reliable D call. Germline V gives CDR1 SGHTS, CDR2 YDEGEE. Trimming took 2 bases from V and 9 from J, leaving 12 bases between them. This CDR3 comprises 14 residues. The CDR3 reads CASSFTAQGSPLHF. CDR3 nucleotide sequence: TGTGCCAGCAGCTTCACAGCTCAAGGTTCACCCCTCCACTTT.

This clonotype was picked up a small number of times. The chain has TRBV6-6 and TRBJ2-5; 8 positions match TRBD1. The CDR3 contains 14 residues. The germline V gene has CDR1 MNHNY and CDR2 SVGAGI (reference sequence). Trimming cost V 8 bases and J 7 bases; bases outside gene matches: 12. The CDR3 here is CASGKFGQGRTQYF. The CDR3, as DNA: TGTGCCAGCGGCAAGTTCGGACAGGGCAGGACCCAGTACTTC.

In the case of this clonotype: A much larger clone lies a single base off, so this may be a read error. This CDR3 fails to terminate in the conserved phenylalanine or tryptophan, so it likely reflects a read error. The chain recombines TRBV12-3 or TRBV12-4 with TRBJ1-2, with 7 bases that match TRBD1. CDR3 size: 16 residues. Unmatched junction bases numbered 9, after V lost 4 bases and J lost 1 base. As DNA, the CDR3 is TGTGCCAGCAGTTATAAATTTGGGACAGTTAACTATGGCTACACCTTA. This translates into CASSYKFGTVNYGYTL.

The chain links TRBV11-2 to TRBJ2-3; a weak D match, TRBD1 (6 bases). V lost 1 base, J lost 0 bases, and 14 bases lay in between. This CDR3 has 17 residues. Germline CDR1 reads SGHAT; CDR2 reads FQNNGV. The CDR3 spells CASSLGTWTASTDTQYF. CDR3 sequence (DNA): TGTGCCAGCAGCTTAGGTACATGGACAGCAAGCACAGATACGCAGTATTTT.

The sample holds a few counts of this clonotype. The chain couples TRBV5-6 to TRBJ2-1; 12 nucleotides match TRBD2. V lost 3 bases and J lost 10; bases outside the gene matches: 8. The CDR3 loop spans 15 amino acids. Germline CDR1 SGHDT, CDR2 YYEEEE. The CDR3 DNA reads as TGTGCCAGCAGCTCCCCCGGACTAGCGGGGCCAGAGCAGTTCTTC. Amino acid sequence: CASSSPGLAGPEQFF.

This clonotype has only a few counts. The chain links TRBV20-1 to TRBJ2-7, with D perhaps TRBD1 (6 bases). V lost 5 bases, J lost 7 bases, and 21 bases lay in between. This CDR3 region has 14 residues. CDR1 DFQATT and CDR2 SNEGSKA come from the germline V gene (reference sequence). CDR3 residues: CSAPKGSGAREQYF. The CDR3 coding sequence is TGCAGTGCTCCAAAAGGCTCAGGGGCGAGGGAGCAGTACTTC.

This clonotype was seen a handful of times. The rearrangement joins TRBV4-3 to TRBJ1-2; D possibly corresponds to TRBD1 (6 bases). Germline V lookup: CDR1 LGHNA, CDR2 YSLEER. The CDR3 totals 14 residues. V was trimmed by 1 base and J by 8 bases, leaving 14 bases between them. The CDR3 region is CASSQAWRGHGYTF. The DNA for the CDR3 is TGCGCCAGCAGCCAAGCCTGGCGGGGGCACGGCTACACCTTC.

Ten or more counts support this clonotype. The chain combines TRBV7-9 with TRBJ1-1, with 8 nucleotides matching TRBD1. V shed 4 bases, J shed 7 bases, and the junction held 14 bases outside the gene matches. Germline CDR1 is SEHNR and CDR2 is FQNEAQ (reference sequence). CDR3 length: 16 residues. In nucleotides, the CDR3 is TGTGCCAGCAGCTCCCCCGGCGGGGACAGGTCAATTGAAGCTTTCTTT. Encoded protein: CASSSPGGDRSIEAFF.

This clonotype was picked up a small number of times. The V and J genes are TRBV25-1 and TRBJ2-1, with D uncertain. The CDR3 has 18 residues. Germline loops: CDR1 MGHDK, CDR2 SYGVNS. V was trimmed by 3 bases and J by 5 bases, leaving 23 bases between them. Here the CDR3 reads CASSDARKDVGFNNEQFF. The CDR3 DNA is TGTGCCAGCAGTGACGCCCGAAAAGACGTAGGATTTAACAATGAGCAGTTCTTC. The whole variable domain, filled in from reference TRBV25-1 and TRBJ2-1, reads EADIYQTPRYLVIGTGKKITLECSQTMGHDKMYWYQQDPGMELHLIHYSYGVNSTEKGDLSSESTVSRIRTEHFPLTLESARPSHTSQYLCASSDARKDVGFNNEQFFGPGTRLTVL.

This clonotype has only a few counts. This rearrangement joins TRBV3-1 to TRBJ1-5; D uncertain. The CDR3 runs to 14 residues. The V end was cut by 3 bases, the J end by 0 bases, with 6 bases between. From germline, CDR1 is LGHDT and CDR2 YNNKEL (reference sequence). The CDR3 sequence is CASSQQASNQPQHF. CDR3 in DNA: TGTGCCAGCAGCCAGCAGGCTAGCAATCAGCCCCAGCATTTT.

This clonotype was recorded a few times. The chain employs TRBV23-1 and TRBJ2-7; TRBD1 aligns across 7 bases. TRBV23-1 is designated an ORF whose function remains uncertain. V lost 1 base to trimming and J lost 7 bases; unmatched junction nucleotides: 16. CDR3 length: 17 amino acids. CDR3 sequence (DNA): TGCGCCAGCAGTCAATTAACCGGGACAGACCGTCCCTGGGAGCAGTACTTC. The encoded protein is CASSQLTGTDRPWEQYF.

This clonotype was detected a few times. The gene calls are TRBV5-6 and TRBJ2-3; TRBD2 aligns across 10 bases. The germline V gene has CDR1 SGHDT and CDR2 YYEEEE. This CDR3 is built from 18 residues. V lost 5 bases, J lost 2 bases, and 14 bases stayed unmatched. For the CDR3, the DNA is TGTGCCAGCAGTCCCAACCTAGCGGGGGCCGCCAACACAGATACGCAGTATTTT. Translated: CASSPNLAGAANTDTQYF. Based on the CDR3 plus reference TRBV5-6 and TRBJ2-3, the full variable domain is DAGVTQSPTHLIKTRGQQVTLRCSPKSGHDTVSWYQQALGQGPQFIFQYYEEEERQRGNFPDRFSGHQFPNYSSELNVNALLLGDSALYLCASSPNLAGAANTDTQYFGPGTRLTVL.

This clonotype was found many times. The chain couples TRBV11-2 to TRBJ2-5; D tentatively reads TRBD1 or TRBD2 (5 bases each). Trimming removed 4 bases at V and 1 base at J, with 16 bases between. Germline CDR1 SGHAT, CDR2 FQNNGV. The CDR3 spans 16 residues. CDR3 in amino acids: CASSSRRGRLQETQYF. CDR3 coding DNA: TGTGCCAGCAGCTCCAGACGGGGCCGACTCCAAGAGACCCAGTACTTC.

This chain links TRBV20-1 with TRBJ2-3, with TRBD2 as a possible D gene (7 bases). From germline, CDR1 is DFQATT and CDR2 SNEGSKA (reference sequence). The V gene lost 3 bases and the J gene lost 2 bases, with 21 bases spanning the gap. The CDR3 is 17 residues long. The CDR3 loop is CSARRGGGTSLTDTQYF. The CDR3 nucleotides are TGCAGTGCTAGGAGGGGAGGGGGGACTTCCCTCACAGATACGCAGTATTTT.

V and J are TRBV12-3 or TRBV12-4 and TRBJ1-6, with D possibly being TRBD1 (6 bases). CDR3 size: 15 residues. V was clipped by 2 bases and J by 9 bases, with 14 bases between them. The CDR3 DNA sequence: TGTGCCAGCAGTTTAAGGGGCAGGGGCGTTTCACCCCTCCACTTT. It is translated as CASSLRGRGVSPLHF.

This clonotype has ten or more counts. V is TRBV7-9 and J is TRBJ1-5; D might be TRBD1 (5 bases). The CDR3 is 15 amino acids. Per germline, CDR1 SEHNR and CDR2 FQNEAQ (reference sequence). The germline V and J ends were trimmed by 5 bases and 0 bases, with 11 bases remaining between them. The CDR3 here is CASSPSGSSNQPQHF. For the CDR3, the DNA is TGTGCCAGCAGCCCCTCAGGGAGTAGCAATCAGCCCCAGCATTTT.

The chain has TRBV12-5 and TRBJ1-5, with unresolved D. The V gene's germline CDR1 is LGHNT and CDR2 FRNRAP. Deletions cut 6 bases from V and 6 bases from J, with 12 bases between. This CDR3 spans 13 amino acids. CDR3 residues: CASGTIEGQPQHF. The DNA for the CDR3 is TGTGCTAGTGGAACTATCGAGGGTCAGCCCCAGCATTTT.

The chain carries TRBV18 and TRBJ2-7; a possible D gene is TRBD1 (5 bases). Per germline, CDR1 KGHSH and CDR2 LQKENI. The CDR3 contains 14 residues. The V gene lost 0 bases and the J gene lost 0 bases, with 6 bases spanning the gap. CDR3 region: CASSPPDNSYEQYF. Written as DNA, the CDR3 is TGTGCCAGCTCACCACCGGACAACTCCTACGAGCAGTACTTC.

This clonotype has ten or more counts. V is TRBV28 and J is TRBJ2-7; the D is unclear. Germline V lookup: CDR1 MDHEN, CDR2 SYDVKM. This CDR3 is 12 amino acids long. The V end was cut by 5 bases, the J end by 12 bases, with 17 bases between. The CDR3 loop reads CASSPIVGVRYF. The CDR3 DNA follows: TGTGCCAGCAGTCCGATCGTCGGAGTTCGGTACTTC.

This clonotype has ten or more counts. This chain connects TRBV7-2 to TRBJ1-1; TRBD1 might be the D (5 bases). V lost 2 bases and J lost 11, with 15 bases in between. The CDR3 length is 13 residues. CDR1 and CDR2 (germline): SGHTA, FQGNSA. The CDR3 region has the DNA TGTGCCAGCAGCTTAAGGGGAGGGCCGTGGGCTTTCTTT. This codes for CASSLRGGPWAFF.

The chain carries TRBV5-5 and TRBJ1-1; D is unclear. V dropped 4 bases and J dropped 6 bases, with 13 bases sitting between them. There are 13 residues in the CDR3. The germline CDR1 and CDR2 sequences are SGHKS and YYEKEE (reference sequence). The CDR3 loop is CASSLVEESEAFF. As DNA, the CDR3 is TGTGCCAGCAGCCTCGTCGAGGAATCTGAAGCTTTCTTT.

The chain couples TRBV6-1 to TRBJ1-2; D gene unclear. V was shortened by 2 bases and J by 1 base, with 14 bases between the two germline ends. This CDR3 contains 16 residues. Germline V CDR1 and CDR2: MNHNS, SASEGT. This chain's CDR3 is CASSEPMAGRNYGYTF. For the CDR3, the DNA is TGTGCCAGCAGTGAACCCATGGCAGGACGTAACTATGGCTACACCTTC.

CDR3 coding DNA: TGTGCCAGCAGGGAGAGCCTTAGCAATCAGCCCCAGCATTTT. It is translated as CASRESLSNQPQHF. The chain recombines TRBV6-5 with TRBJ1-5; D remains unclear. Between the trimmed V and J ends, which lost 6 bases and 0 bases, there was a span of 9 bases. Germline CDR1 and CDR2: MNHEY and SVGAGI. This CDR3 contains 14 residues.

As DNA, the CDR3 is TGTGCCAGCAGCCCTGGGACAGGGGAGAGTGAGCAGTTCTTC. Translated: CASSPGTGESEQFF. The rearrangement uses TRBV5-5 and TRBJ2-1, with 10 bases lining up with TRBD1. CDR1 and CDR2 from the germline V gene are SGHKS and YYEKEE (reference sequence). The CDR3 sequence is 14 residues long. Unmatched junction bases numbered 7, after V lost 4 bases and J lost 9 bases. The entire variable domain, with the rest obtained from reference TRBV5-5 and TRBJ2-1, is as follows: DAGVTQSPTHLIKTRGQQVTLRCSPISGHKSVSWYQQVLGQGPQFIFQYYEKEERGRGNFPDRFSARQFPNYSSELNVNALLLGDSALYLCASSPGTGESEQFFGPGTRLTVL.